This paragraph covers one TCR beta chain sequence. What it binds is not known. CDR1 is SNHLY and CDR2 is FYNNEI in the germline V gene. V was trimmed by 2 bases and J by 5 bases, leaving 12 bases between them. The CDR3 covers 14 residues. This record comes from a study of cytomegalovirus exposure and HLA in healthy donors. Study-level results: An analysis was carried out at a later point. It showed that HLA-associated TCR beta chains were more clonally expanded than equally common non-associated chains.

Among the donors, all were healthy bone marrow donors. The PCR employed 60 Vbeta primers together with 13 Jbeta primers. Clones were sequenced by immunoSEQ multiplex PCR, and TCRdb holds only the in-frame ones, with some missing. The sample holds nearly 110,000 clones, over 60% seen once. Sequencing was done on a sample of PBMCs. The receptor was isolated from a male donor in good health and CMV-seronegative. The gene calls are TRBV2 and TRBJ1-2; D possibly corresponds to TRBD1 (6 bases). The CDR3 bases are TGTGCCAGCAGTGAAAGCGGACAGAATTATGGCTACACCTTC. Translation: CASSESGQNYGYTF.